This TCR beta chain was captured in a study of T cell responses to AZD1222 COVID-19 vaccine. Only in-frame clones appear in the TCRdb table, and some are missing; sequencing was by immunoSEQ multiplex PCR. The sample consists of 120,000 to 150,000 clones, roughly 86% of them appearing once. Germline CDR1 reads MGHRA; CDR2 reads YSYEKL. The CDR3 loop spans 15 amino acids. V lost 4 bases and J lost 7; bases outside the gene matches: 4. This clonotype was sampled from an adult who received the AZD1222 COVID-19 vaccine. V gene TRBV4-1 combines with J gene TRBJ2-1; 13 nucleotides agree with TRBD2. Specimen: peripheral blood, collected 28 days after the second AZD1222 dose. The CDR3 is CASSRGLAGVNEQFF. The CDR3 bases are TGCGCCAGCAGCCGAGGACTAGCGGGAGTGAATGAGCAGTTCTTC.